The 27 T cell receptor beta chains reported below all come from one sample, sequenced in a study of T cells in Graves' hyperthyroidism and ophthalmopathy. Amplified regions were TCR beta CDR3 sequences from RNA transcripts. TCR CDR3 underwent first-round RT-PCR with the HTBI primer set. One entry per CDR3 protein, called by TCRdb with MiXCR from the multiplex PCR reads. The sample comprises about 500,000 distinct CDR3 sequences, roughly 17% of which are singletons, and under 20% rests with the top ten. The sequenced sample consisted of blood. Receptors originate from a woman younger than 35 with Graves' hyperthyroidism.

This clonotype was seen a few times. J is TRBJ2-3 and V is TRBV20-1, with 7 bases fitting TRBD2. The J segment lost 3 bases and the V segment lost 5 bases, leaving 5 bases of the junction unmatched. Germline CDR1 is DFQATT and CDR2 is SNEGSKA (reference sequence). The CDR3 sequence is 13 residues long. CDR3 sequence: CSAQSGGTDTQYF. For the CDR3, the DNA is TGCAGTGCTCAGTCGGGGGGAACAGATACGCAGTATTTT.

The chain uses TRBV7-2 and TRBJ2-3; D possibly corresponds to TRBD2 (6 bases). CDR3 length: 15 residues. With 6 bases removed from V and 1 base from J, the gap between germline ends came to 14 bases. Germline loops: CDR1 SGHTA, CDR2 FQGNSA. This CDR3 reads CASSSLAGRTDTQYF. As DNA, the CDR3 is TGTGCCAGCAGTTCGTTGGCGGGGCGCACAGATACGCAGTATTTT.

This clonotype appeared a few times. The chain has TRBV2 and TRBJ2-1; D possibly corresponds to TRBD1 (6 bases). V lost 11 bases and J lost 0, with 20 bases in between. This CDR3 region has 16 residues. The V gene's germline CDR1 is SNHLY and CDR2 FYNNEI. The chain's CDR3 is CAPHPALGGSYNEQFF. DNA for the CDR3: TGTGCCCCCCACCCCGCGCTAGGGGGCTCCTACAATGAGCAGTTCTTC.

This clonotype turned up a few times. The rearrangement uses TRBV7-2 and TRBJ1-1, with D unresolved. With 4 bases removed from V and 4 bases from J, the gap between germline ends came to 10 bases. Germline V gives CDR1 SGHTA, CDR2 FQGNSA. The CDR3 is made up of 13 amino acids. The CDR3 loop reads CASSSTRPTEAFF. For the CDR3, the DNA is TGTGCCAGCAGCTCCACCCGACCCACTGAAGCTTTCTTT.

The rearrangement joins TRBV19 to TRBJ2-1; TRBD1 aligns across 7 bases. The length of the CDR3 is 17 residues. After removal of 1 base from V and 3 bases from J, the junction contained 9 bases not matched to a gene. Per the germline V gene, CDR1 is LNHDA and CDR2 is SQIVND (reference sequence). This chain's CDR3 is CASSIGPRTGYYNEQFF. CDR3 nucleotide sequence: TGTGCCAGTAGTATAGGACCCCGGACAGGATACTACAATGAGCAGTTCTTC.

This chain joins TRBV27 and TRBJ2-7; D is uncertain. This CDR3 comprises 13 residues. Germline V gene lookup returns CDR1 MNHEY and CDR2 SMNVEV (reference sequence). Trimming removed 6 bases at V and 6 bases at J, with 15 bases between. CDR3 coding DNA: TGTGCCAGCAGCCTGGATCGGGCCGCCGAGCAGTACTTC. It specifies CASSLDRAAEQYF.

This clonotype has more than one count but fewer than ten. This chain uses TRBV3-1 with TRBJ1-1; TRBD1 aligns across 10 bases. There are 15 residues in the CDR3. J lost 6 bases, V lost 5 bases, and 9 bases had no gene match. Germline lookup yields CDR1 LGHDT and CDR2 YNNKEL (reference sequence). CDR3 region: CASSFSVTGGPEAFF. The CDR3 DNA follows: TGTGCCAGCAGCTTTTCTGTGACAGGGGGCCCTGAAGCTTTCTTT.

The sample holds a few counts of this clonotype. This rearrangement joins TRBV7-9 to TRBJ1-5; no reliable D call. This CDR3 spans 13 amino acids. The germline V and J ends were trimmed by 7 bases and 3 bases, with 10 bases remaining between them. Germline V lookup: CDR1 SEHNR, CDR2 FQNEAQ (reference sequence). The DNA for the CDR3 is TGTGCCAGCAACGCGGGAGTCAATCAGCCCCAGCATTTT. This codes for CASNAGVNQPQHF.

This clonotype showed up many times. The J gene is TRBJ2-1, the V gene TRBV28, with D maybe TRBD2 (6 bases). Germline CDR1 and CDR2: MDHEN and SYDVKM. Trimming took 3 bases from V and 4 from J, leaving 13 bases between them. The CDR3 extends over 15 amino acids. The CDR3 sequence is CASSFGGNFYNEQFF. CDR3 DNA sequence: TGTGCCAGCAGTTTTGGCGGGAACTTTTACAATGAGCAGTTCTTC.

This clonotype showed up many times. This chain links TRBV2 with TRBJ1-1, with D perhaps matching TRBD1 (5 bases). CDR3 length equals 15 residues. Trimming stripped 0 bases from V and 4 bases from J, with 12 bases between. CDR1 and CDR2 (germline): SNHLY, FYNNEI. The CDR3 nucleotides are TGTGCCAGCAGTGAAGCCGGGACGAAGCGCACTGAAGCTTTCTTT. Its translation: CASSEAGTKRTEAFF.

This clonotype was counted only a few times. CDR3 sequence reads: CASSSVPGQGKNIQYF. DNA for the CDR3: TGTGCCAGCAGTTCCGTCCCGGGACAGGGTAAAAACATTCAGTACTTC. The V gene is TRBV27, the J gene TRBJ2-4, with 9 positions matching TRBD1. Per the germline V gene, CDR1 is MNHEY and CDR2 is SMNVEV (reference sequence). The CDR3 runs 16 residues. The J segment lost 4 bases and the V segment lost 4 bases, leaving 8 bases of the junction unmatched.

A few counts support this clonotype. The J gene is TRBJ2-3, the V gene TRBV25-1, with D hard to call. Germline V lookup: CDR1 MGHDK, CDR2 SYGVNS. The ends were cut back, 8 bases at V and 0 bases at J, with 15 bases in the middle. CDR3 length: 15 amino acids. CDR3 region: CASGLVGSSTDTQYF. Here the CDR3 DNA reads TGTGCCAGCGGGCTGGTAGGGTCTAGCACAGATACGCAGTATTTT.

The gene calls are TRBV12-3 or TRBV12-4 and TRBJ1-3; D unclear. V lost 10 bases and J lost 0, with 7 bases in between. The CDR3 is 12 residues long. CDR3 residues: CAMGTSGNTIYF. CDR3 bases: TGTGCCATGGGAACCTCTGGAAACACCATATATTTT.

This clonotype was seen repeatedly, ten times or more. CDR3 amino acids: CASSQWDVGYNEQFF. CDR3 coding DNA: TGTGCCAGCAGTCAGTGGGACGTTGGATACAATGAGCAGTTCTTC. This chain connects TRBV5-6 to TRBJ2-1; D possibly matches TRBD1 or TRBD2 (5 bases each). There are 15 residues in the CDR3. Trimming took off 5 bases at V and 4 bases at J, with 16 bases between the two ends. In germline, CDR1 is SGHDT, CDR2 YYEEEE.

The chain employs TRBV14 and TRBJ2-2; D not resolved. With 4 bases removed from V and 7 bases from J, the gap between germline ends came to 10 bases. The germline V gene has CDR1 SGHDN and CDR2 FVKESK. This CDR3 spans 13 amino acids. The DNA for the CDR3 is TGTGCCAGCAGCCCCTTTGGTGTCGGGGAGCTGTTTTTT. It codes for CASSPFGVGELFF.

This clonotype showed up many times. V usage is TRBV5-1 and J usage is TRBJ2-1; 11 bases align to TRBD2. The CDR3 loop spans 17 amino acids. Germline loops: CDR1 SGHRS, CDR2 YFSETQ. Trimming removed 0 bases from V and 4 bases from J; junction bases left unmatched: 6. The CDR3 here is CASSLGASGRTYNEQFF. CDR3 DNA: TGCGCCAGCAGCTTGGGAGCTAGCGGGAGGACGTACAATGAGCAGTTCTTC.

The chain has TRBV29-1 and TRBJ2-5; 9 nucleotides agree with TRBD1. The CDR3 has 17 residues. From germline, CDR1 is SQVTM and CDR2 ANQGSEA. V lost 7 bases and J lost 0; bases outside the gene matches: 15. CDR3 nucleotide sequence: TGCAGCGGCGACCCTTTTTCCCGGGACAGGGACCAAGAGACCCAGTACTTC. Its translation: CSGDPFSRDRDQETQYF.

The table lists this clonotype with many counts. The rearrangement uses TRBV20-1 and TRBJ2-5, with 10 bases fitting TRBD2. Unmatched junction bases numbered 6, after V lost 6 bases and J lost 2 bases. The CDR3 loop spans 14 amino acids. Germline V CDR1 and CDR2: DFQATT, SNEGSKA (reference sequence). The CDR3 sequence: CSALIAGGQETQYF. The CDR3 DNA follows: TGCAGTGCCCTGATAGCGGGGGGACAAGAGACCCAGTACTTC.

This chain uses TRBV7-2 with TRBJ2-7, with 11 bases identical to TRBD2. The CDR3 contains 16 residues. Germline-derived CDR1 and CDR2 are SGHTA and FQGNSA. After removal of 4 bases from V and 0 bases from J, the junction contained 5 bases not matched to a gene. The CDR3 DNA reads as TGTGCCAGCAGCTCGATAGCGGGAGGGAGCTCCTACGAGCAGTACTTC. Amino acids: CASSSIAGGSSYEQYF. Full variable domain (rest looked up from reference TRBV7-2 and TRBJ2-7): GAGVSQSPSNKVTEKGKDVELRCDPISGHTALYWYRQSLGQGLEFLIYFQGNSAPDKSGLPSDRFSAERTGGSVSTLTIQRTQQEDSAVYLCASSSIAGGSSYEQYFGPGTRLTVT.

At least ten counts were recorded for this clonotype. This chain connects TRBV11-1 to TRBJ2-1; TRBD2 aligns across 9 bases. Losses at the gene ends were 6 bases for V and 7 bases for J; bases not matched to a gene: 10. Germline V lookup: CDR1 SGHAT, CDR2 FQDESV (reference sequence). The CDR3 extends over 15 amino acids. This chain's CDR3 is CASRRGAGGFNEQFF. CDR3 sequence (DNA): TGTGCCAGCAGGCGGGGAGCGGGGGGATTTAATGAGCAGTTCTTC.

This clonotype was observed many times. The chain joins TRBV29-1 to TRBJ2-1, with D possibly matching TRBD2 (6 bases). CDR1 and CDR2 (germline): SQVTM, ANQGSEA. V was trimmed by 2 bases and J by 6 bases, leaving 14 bases between them. There are 14 residues in the CDR3. CDR3 coding DNA: TGCAGCGTTGAACGAGCGGGCGTTGTCAATGAGCAGTTCTTC. This encodes CSVERAGVVNEQFF.

The chain combines TRBV12-3 or TRBV12-4 with TRBJ2-7; D possibly corresponds to TRBD1 (5 bases). CDR3 length equals 13 residues. V shed 4 bases and J shed 3 bases, with 10 bases lying between them. The CDR3 sequence: CASSSDKSYEQYF. In DNA, the CDR3 is TGTGCCAGCAGTTCGGACAAGAGCTACGAGCAGTACTTC.

This clonotype was observed many times. V and J are TRBV20-1 and TRBJ2-1; D might be TRBD2 (6 bases). CDR3 length: 13 amino acids. Looked up from germline, CDR1 is DFQATT and CDR2 is SNEGSKA (reference sequence). Trimming removed 6 bases from V and 3 bases from J, with 12 bases in between. CDR3 DNA: TGCAGTGCCGGGGGACCGAGCTACAATGAGCAGTTCTTC. Residues: CSAGGPSYNEQFF.

This sequence joins TRBV6-2 or TRBV6-3 and TRBJ2-7; 8 bases are a match to TRBD2. The V gene's germline CDR1 is MNHEY and CDR2 SVGEGT. With 2 bases clipped from V and 4 bases from J, the junction kept 7 bases outside the gene matches. The CDR3 loop spans 15 amino acids. This CDR3 reads CASSYLSGSMYEQYF. In DNA, the CDR3 is TGTGCCAGCAGTTACCTCAGCGGGAGTATGTACGAGCAGTACTTC.

This clonotype was detected ten times or more. V and J are TRBV11-2 and TRBJ2-1; TRBD1 matches 9 bases. The germline V gene has CDR1 SGHAT and CDR2 FQNNGV. J lost 10 bases, V lost 5 bases, and 18 bases had no gene match. CDR3 length: 17 amino acids. In DNA form, the CDR3 reads TGTGCCAGCAGCCTCGGGACAGGGCTAAAGGGGGTAAAGGAGCAGTTCTTC. Amino acids: CASSLGTGLKGVKEQFF.

This clonotype was detected a few times. CDR3 in amino acids: CSVRPGTGGADTQYF. The CDR3 coding sequence is TGCAGCGTCAGACCCGGGACAGGGGGCGCAGATACGCAGTATTTT. The rearrangement joins TRBV29-1 to TRBJ2-3; 12 positions match TRBD1. The CDR3 is 15 residues long. Germline trimming cut 6 bases from V and 4 bases from J; bases unmatched to any gene: 8. Germline V gene sequence: CDR1 SQVTM, CDR2 ANQGSEA.

Ten or more counts support this clonotype. V gene TRBV11-2 combines with J gene TRBJ2-5; 13 nucleotides match TRBD2. The CDR3 runs 17 residues. V dropped 0 bases and J dropped 6; count of bases not matched to a gene: 7. Germline loops: CDR1 SGHAT, CDR2 FQNNGV. The CDR3 loop reads CASSLDHRLAGGQTQYF. The CDR3 DNA is TGTGCCAGCAGCTTAGACCATAGACTAGCGGGAGGACAGACCCAGTACTTC. Looking up the rest from reference TRBV11-2 and TRBJ2-5 gives the full variable domain: EAGVAQSPRYKIIEKRQSVAFWCNPISGHATLYWYQQILGQGPKLLIQFQNNGVVDDSQLPKDRFSAERLKGVDSTLKIQPAKLEDSAVYLCASSLDHRLAGGQTQYFGPGTRLLVL.